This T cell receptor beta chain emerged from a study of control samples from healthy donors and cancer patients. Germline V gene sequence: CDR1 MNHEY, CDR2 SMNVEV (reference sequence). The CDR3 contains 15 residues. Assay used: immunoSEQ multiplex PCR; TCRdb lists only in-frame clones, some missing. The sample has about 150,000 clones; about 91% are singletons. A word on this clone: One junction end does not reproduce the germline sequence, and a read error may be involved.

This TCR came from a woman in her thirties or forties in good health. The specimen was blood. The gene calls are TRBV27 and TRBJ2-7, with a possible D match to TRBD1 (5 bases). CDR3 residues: CASSISGILAYEQYF. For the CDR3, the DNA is TGTGCCAGCAGTATATCAGGGATTTTAGCCTACGAGCAGTACTTC.